The 14 T cell receptor beta chains listed next were all sequenced from one sample in a study of cytomegalovirus exposure and HLA in healthy donors. Researchers ran the PCR with 60 Vbeta and 13 Jbeta primers. Only in-frame clones appear in the TCRdb table, and some are missing; sequencing was by immunoSEQ multiplex PCR. The data hold under 200,000 clones, with 65% to 80% observed a single time. The material sequenced was PBMCs. These receptors all stem from a woman between 50 and 59 years old in good health and CMV-seropositive.

V and J are TRBV30 and TRBJ2-7; no reliable D call. Trimming removed 0 bases from V and 6 bases from J, with 15 bases in between. This CDR3 region has 14 residues. Germline V gene data show CDR1 as GTSNPN and CDR2 as SVGIG (reference sequence). The CDR3 reads CAWSVLSPPGEQYF. DNA of the CDR3: TGTGCCTGGAGTGTACTGTCGCCGCCTGGCGAGCAGTACTTC. The entire variable domain, with the rest obtained from reference TRBV30 and TRBJ2-7, is as follows: SQTIHQWPATLVQPVGSPLSLECTVEGTSNPNLYWYRQAAGRGLQLLFYSVGIGQISSEVPQNLSASRPQDRQFILSSKKLLLSDSGFYLCAWSVLSPPGEQYFGPGTRLTVT.

The rearrangement uses TRBV5-4 and TRBJ2-7; tentative D call: TRBD1 (6 bases). The CDR3 length is 13 residues. V lost 6 bases and J lost 0, with 10 bases in between. Germline values: CDR1 SGHNT, CDR2 YYREEE (reference sequence). The DNA of the CDR3 is TGTGCCAGCAACAGACAGGACTCCTACGAGCAGTACTTC. Translation: CASNRQDSYEQYF.

The chain is built from TRBV9 and TRBJ1-2, with TRBD1 matching 8 bases. This CDR3 is built from 15 residues. The trim removed 1 base at V and 6 bases at J, leaving 8 bases unmatched. Germline-derived CDR1 and CDR2 are SGDLS and YYNGEE. Written as DNA, the CDR3 is TGTGCCAGCAGCGTAAGGCAGGGGGCGCTTAATGGCTACACCTTC. Its protein is CASSVRQGALNGYTF.

The genes are TRBV6-5 and TRBJ1-2, with a possible D match to TRBD1 (5 bases). The V end was cut by 5 bases, the J end by 2 bases, with 6 bases between. Germline assignment: CDR1 MNHEY and CDR2 SVGAGI. The CDR3 spans 12 residues. This CDR3 reads CASSRGNYGYTF. As DNA, the CDR3 is TGTGCCAGCAGTCGGGGGAACTATGGCTACACCTTC.

This chain links TRBV11-1 with TRBJ1-2; D is unresolved. Trimming stripped 4 bases from V and 4 bases from J, with 7 bases between. From germline, CDR1 is SGHAT and CDR2 FQDESV (reference sequence). The CDR3 sequence is 12 residues long. CDR3 loop: CASSWAGYGYTF. The CDR3 DNA is TGTGCCAGCAGCTGGGCGGGCTATGGCTACACCTTC.

V is TRBV5-1 and J is TRBJ2-1, with TRBD2 as a possible D gene (5 bases). V lost 4 bases and J lost 8, with 16 bases in between. The CDR3 has 14 residues. Germline V gene sequence: CDR1 SGHRS, CDR2 YFSETQ. For the CDR3, the DNA is TGCGCCAGCAGCCCCAACCGCGGGCAAGATGAGCAGTTCTTC. The encoded protein is CASSPNRGQDEQFF.

The V and J genes are TRBV5-4 and TRBJ2-2; D possibly corresponds to TRBD1 (5 bases). V dropped 2 bases and J dropped 3 bases, with 5 bases sitting between them. The CDR3 spans 13 residues. Germline V gene data show CDR1 as SGHNT and CDR2 as YYREEE (reference sequence). The CDR3 nucleotides are TGTGCCAGCAGCTTACAGGACACCGGGGAGCTGTTTTTT. It is translated as CASSLQDTGELFF.

This clone was found a few times. The chain is built from TRBV9 and TRBJ2-3; D possibly corresponds to TRBD1 (5 bases). Germline-derived CDR1 and CDR2 are SGDLS and YYNGEE. V dropped 3 bases and J dropped 2 bases, with 10 bases sitting between them. The CDR3 consists of 14 residues. The CDR3 spells CASSADISTDTQYF. CDR3 nucleotide sequence: TGTGCCAGCAGCGCGGACATATCCACAGATACGCAGTATTTT.

This clone was observed a handful of times. J is TRBJ2-2 and V is TRBV5-5, with D perhaps TRBD1 (5 bases). Germline values: CDR1 SGHKS, CDR2 YYEKEE (reference sequence). The CDR3 is 15 residues long. V gave up 4 bases and J gave up 1 base, with 11 bases separating them. CDR3 DNA sequence: TGTGCCAGCAGCCGGTATCAGGGGAACACCGGGGAGCTGTTTTTT. Amino acid sequence: CASSRYQGNTGELFF.

The chain is built from TRBV4-2 and TRBJ2-7; the D is unclear. The CDR3 extends over 13 amino acids. The germline CDR1 and CDR2 sequences are LGHNA and YNFKEQ. The germline V and J ends were trimmed by 0 bases and 5 bases, with 8 bases remaining between them. CDR3 region: CASSQERLDEQYF. The DNA for the CDR3 is TGTGCCAGCAGCCAAGAGCGGCTTGACGAGCAGTACTTC.

This chain uses TRBV10-3 with TRBJ1-4, with 7 bases that match TRBD1. CDR3 length: 12 amino acids. Germline CDR1 is ENHRY and CDR2 is SYGVKD. Unmatched junction bases numbered 9, after V lost 10 bases and J lost 10 bases. The CDR3 region is CATGETGRKLFF. CDR3 bases: TGTGCCACGGGGGAGACAGGGCGAAAACTGTTTTTT.

The chain carries TRBV7-9 and TRBJ1-1, with D perhaps matching TRBD1 (5 bases). The V end was cut by 8 bases, the J end by 3 bases, with 25 bases between. The CDR3 spans 17 residues. Germline CDR1 reads SEHNR; CDR2 reads FQNEAQ (reference sequence). The CDR3 coding sequence is TGTGCCAGCGCAACGGGTGCTTATCCAGGGCAGGACACTGAAGCTTTCTTT. Residues: CASATGAYPGQDTEAFF. Complete variable domain (other parts from reference TRBV7-9 and TRBJ1-1): DTGVSQNPRHKITKRGQNVTFRCDPISEHNRLYWYRQTLGQGPEFLTYFQNEAQLEKSRLLSDRFSAERPKGSFSTLEIQRTEQGDSAMYLCASATGAYPGQDTEAFFGQGTRLTVV.

The chain uses TRBV4-1 and TRBJ2-7, with a tentative D call TRBD2 (6 bases). The CDR3 runs to 15 residues. CDR1 and CDR2 from the germline V gene are MGHRA and YSYEKL. The V gene lost 7 bases and the J gene lost 10 bases, with 26 bases spanning the gap. The CDR3 bases are TGCGCCAGCACCTTGGCTAGCACCCTTGGGAGGAAACAGTACTTC. As protein: CASTLASTLGRKQYF.

This clone was counted a few times. The chain combines TRBV7-9 with TRBJ2-7; 7 bases agree with TRBD1. The J segment lost 5 bases and the V segment lost 3 bases, leaving 10 bases of the junction unmatched. There are 15 residues in the CDR3. Germline assignment: CDR1 SEHNR and CDR2 FQNEAQ (reference sequence). The CDR3, as DNA: TGTGCCAGCAGCTTTGAGGGGGCGACTTCCGACGAGCAGTACTTC. Its protein is CASSFEGATSDEQYF.